This entry lists 17 T cell receptor beta chains sequenced from one sample in a study of brain T cells in children with intractable seizures. Only cases whose brain tissue showed the highest T cell transcript signatures were sequenced. Sequencing used immunoSEQ multiplex PCR; TCRdb keeps in-frame clones, though not all of them. The sample has just over 5,000 clones, just over 90% seen once; the top ten hold under 2.5%. The sample was resected brain tissue, taken at surgery. The receptors were sampled from a boy less than two years old with focal cortical dysplasia and intractable seizures.

The chain links TRBV28 to TRBJ2-1, with 7 bases fitting TRBD1. The ends lost 7 bases at V and 3 bases at J; junction bases unmatched: 12. This CDR3 contains 16 residues. The germline CDR1 and CDR2 sequences are MDHEN and SYDVKM. CDR3 amino acids: CASIGGPTYYYNEQFF. The CDR3 DNA sequence: TGTGCCAGCATAGGGGGCCCCACCTACTACTACAATGAGCAGTTCTTC.

The rearrangement links TRBV9 to TRBJ2-7; 10 bases agree with TRBD1. The CDR3 is made up of 15 amino acids. Looked up from germline, CDR1 is SGDLS and CDR2 is YYNGEE. V shed 0 bases and J 4 bases; nucleotides not matched to a gene: 4. The CDR3: CASSVAGTGVYEQYF. The DNA for the CDR3 is TGTGCCAGCAGCGTAGCCGGGACAGGGGTTTACGAGCAGTACTTC.

This sequence joins TRBV7-9 and TRBJ2-3; D unclear. There are 14 residues in the CDR3. V lost 4 bases and J 0 bases, leaving 8 bases between the germline ends. Germline V gives CDR1 SEHNR, CDR2 FQNEAQ (reference sequence). CDR3 nucleotides: TGTGCCAGCAGCTCCCCGCCTAGCACAGATACGCAGTATTTT. It codes for CASSSPPSTDTQYF.

V is TRBV3-1 (or the pseudogene TRBV3-2) and J is TRBJ1-1; no definite D call. The V gene's germline CDR1 is LGHDT and CDR2 YNNKEL (reference sequence). The ends were cut back, 1 base at V and 5 bases at J, with 8 bases in the middle. The CDR3 has 13 amino acids. CDR3 sequence reads: CASSQVRGTEAFF. The DNA for the CDR3 is TGTGCCAGCAGCCAAGTTCGGGGAACTGAAGCTTTCTTT.

The chain is built from TRBV2 and TRBJ1-4; 8 bases map to TRBD1. V lost 7 bases to trimming and J lost 3 bases; unmatched junction nucleotides: 4. The CDR3 has 14 residues. CDR1 and CDR2 (germline): SNHLY, FYNNEI. CDR3 residues: CASTGGASNEKLFF. The CDR3 nucleotides are TGTGCCAGCACAGGGGGCGCTTCTAATGAAAAACTGTTTTTT.

CDR3 coding DNA: TGCGCCAGCAGCGACAGGGACGGAGGGGTGACCCAGTACTTC. This gives the protein CASSDRDGGVTQYF. The rearrangement joins TRBV10-1 to TRBJ2-5; tentative D call: TRBD1 (7 bases). The CDR3 is 14 residues long. With 6 bases removed from V and 7 bases from J, the gap between germline ends came to 18 bases. Germline loops: CDR1 WNHNN, CDR2 SYGVQD (reference sequence).

The table lists this clone with a count of one. The chain links TRBV6-2 or TRBV6-3 to TRBJ2-7, with 8 bases that match TRBD2. This CDR3 comprises 15 residues. CDR1 is MNHEY, CDR2 SVGEGT, per germline. V gave up 2 bases and J gave up 5 bases; unmatched junction bases: 8. The CDR3 DNA reads TGTGCCAGCAGTTACCTCAGCGGGAGTTCACACGAGCAGTACTTC. This codes for CASSYLSGSSHEQYF.

The gene calls are TRBV14 and TRBJ2-2; no firm D call. Germline lookup yields CDR1 SGHDN and CDR2 FVKESK. The V and J ends lost 4 bases and 1 base respectively, with 10 bases between them. This CDR3 is built from 15 residues. The CDR3 nucleotides are TGTGCCAGCAGCCCTCGACCGAAGAACACCGGGGAGCTGTTTTTT. Encoded protein: CASSPRPKNTGELFF.

This chain joins TRBV27 and TRBJ2-7, with D maybe TRBD1 (7 bases). V lost 0 bases to trimming and J lost 2 bases, with 20 bases between them. The CDR3 totals 18 residues. Germline CDR1 and CDR2: MNHEY and SMNVEV (reference sequence). The CDR3 protein is CASSLSFRRGTAPYEQYF. CDR3 DNA: TGTGCCAGCAGTTTATCTTTCCGGAGGGGGACAGCTCCCTACGAGCAGTACTTC.

This chain joins TRBV13 and TRBJ2-7; D gene uncertain. This CDR3 has 13 residues. V dropped 4 bases and J dropped 7 bases, with 14 bases sitting between them. CDR1 and CDR2 from the germline V gene are PRHDT and FYEKMQ (reference sequence). The CDR3 DNA is TGTGCCAGCAGCTATCTCAGTGTGGGGGAGCAGTACTTC. It yields the protein CASSYLSVGEQYF.

This clone was found once. The V call is TRBV5-1, the J call TRBJ1-2; D is ambiguous. CDR1 SGHRS and CDR2 YFSETQ come from the germline V gene. This CDR3 is built from 17 residues. Between the trimmed V and J ends, which lost 0 bases and 3 bases, there was a span of 18 bases. The CDR3 sequence is CASSLVVFRGFDYGYTF. CDR3 bases: TGCGCCAGCAGCTTGGTTGTTTTTAGAGGTTTCGACTATGGCTACACCTTC.

This sequence joins TRBV9 and TRBJ1-2, with 7 bases identical to TRBD1. V gave up 0 bases and J gave up 0 bases; unmatched junction bases: 8. The CDR3 sequence is 17 residues long. Germline V lookup: CDR1 SGDLS, CDR2 YYNGEE. The CDR3 nucleotides read TGTGCCAGCAGCGTAGGAGGGGGCAAGGTGGCTAACTATGGCTACACCTTC. It is translated as CASSVGGGKVANYGYTF.

The J gene is TRBJ1-6, the V gene TRBV6-5, with D tentatively TRBD1 (6 bases). The V end was cut by 6 bases, the J end by 7 bases, with 13 bases between. The length of the CDR3 is 14 residues. Per germline, CDR1 MNHEY and CDR2 SVGAGI. CDR3 nucleotide sequence: TGTGCCAGCAGACGTGGGGGCTCGAATTCACCCCTCCACTTT. Residues: CASRRGGSNSPLHF.

The CDR3 DNA follows: TGTGCCAGCAGCTATAGCGGCCCAGGGACTAGACTCTCCTACGAGCAGTACTTC. It translates to CASSYSGPGTRLSYEQYF. V and J are TRBV7-9 and TRBJ2-7; 8 positions match TRBD2. Trimming at V came to 4 bases and at J to 0 bases, leaving 14 bases not matched to a gene. Germline CDR1 SEHNR, CDR2 FQNEAQ (reference sequence). The CDR3 runs 18 residues.

V gene TRBV6-4 combines with J gene TRBJ2-2; 11 nucleotides agree with TRBD2. Germline lookup yields CDR1 MRHNA and CDR2 SNTAGT. The length of the CDR3 is 15 residues. The V and J ends lost 6 bases and 3 bases, in that order; junction bases with no gene match: 3. DNA for the CDR3: TGTGCCAGCAGAAAACTAGCGGGGGACACCGGGGAGCTGTTTTTT. Protein product: CASRKLAGDTGELFF.

J is TRBJ2-4 and V is TRBV19; D is perhaps TRBD1 (6 bases). CDR1 and CDR2 from the germline V gene are LNHDA and SQIVND (reference sequence). Trimming removed 7 bases at V and 8 bases at J, with 21 bases between. The length of the CDR3 is 15 residues. CDR3 region: CASTPLWGKGDIQYF. CDR3 bases: TGTGCCAGTACCCCCCTGTGGGGGAAGGGGGACATTCAGTACTTC.

V and J are TRBV6-6 and TRBJ2-7; tentative D call: TRBD1 (6 bases). Per the germline V gene, CDR1 is MNHNY and CDR2 is SVGAGI (reference sequence). The CDR3 has 15 amino acids. Trimming took 7 bases from V and 2 from J, leaving 18 bases between them. The CDR3: CASTSTGLPTYEQYF. The CDR3 nucleotides read TGTGCCAGCACATCAACAGGGCTACCCACCTACGAGCAGTACTTC.